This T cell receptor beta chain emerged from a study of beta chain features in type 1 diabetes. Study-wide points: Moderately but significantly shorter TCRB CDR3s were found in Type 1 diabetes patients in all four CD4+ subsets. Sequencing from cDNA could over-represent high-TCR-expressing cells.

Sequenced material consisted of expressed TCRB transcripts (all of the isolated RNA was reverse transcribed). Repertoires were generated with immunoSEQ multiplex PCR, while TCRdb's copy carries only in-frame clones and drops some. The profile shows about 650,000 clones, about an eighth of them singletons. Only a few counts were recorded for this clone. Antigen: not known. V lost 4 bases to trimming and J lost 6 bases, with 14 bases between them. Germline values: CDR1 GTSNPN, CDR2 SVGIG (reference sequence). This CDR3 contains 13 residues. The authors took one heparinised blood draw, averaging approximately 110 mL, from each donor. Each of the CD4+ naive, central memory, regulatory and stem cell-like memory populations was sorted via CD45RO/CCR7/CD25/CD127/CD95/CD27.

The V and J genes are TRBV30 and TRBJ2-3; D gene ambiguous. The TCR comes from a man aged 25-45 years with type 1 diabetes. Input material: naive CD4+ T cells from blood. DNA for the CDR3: TGTGCCTGGAATGTGGCCCAATTGGATACGCAGTATTTT. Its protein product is CAWNVAQLDTQYF.